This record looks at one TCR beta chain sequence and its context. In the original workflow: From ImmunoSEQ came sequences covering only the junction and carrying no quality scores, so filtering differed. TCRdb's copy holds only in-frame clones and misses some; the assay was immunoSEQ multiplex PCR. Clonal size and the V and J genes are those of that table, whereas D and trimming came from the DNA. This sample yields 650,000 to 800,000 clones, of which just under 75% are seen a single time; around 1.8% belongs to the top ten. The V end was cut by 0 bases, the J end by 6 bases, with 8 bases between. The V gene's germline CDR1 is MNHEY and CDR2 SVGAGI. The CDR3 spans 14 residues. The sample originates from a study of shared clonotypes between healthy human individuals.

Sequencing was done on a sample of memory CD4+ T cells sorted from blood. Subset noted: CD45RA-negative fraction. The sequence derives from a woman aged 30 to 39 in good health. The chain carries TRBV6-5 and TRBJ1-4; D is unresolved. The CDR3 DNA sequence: TGTGCCAGCAGTTACTCTCCAGGTGATGAAAAACTGTTTTTT. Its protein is CASSYSPGDEKLFF.